This T cell receptor beta chain was captured by sequencing in a study of blood T cell repertoires in COVID-19. Study information: Specimens from acute and convalescent COVID-19 originated in the United States, Italy and Spain.

Measured with immunoSEQ multiplex PCR; TCRdb has only the in-frame clones, and not every one. The sample has under 300,000 clones, around nine tenths seen once. The CDR3 is 13 residues long. CDR1 is MNHEY and CDR2 is SMNVEV in the germline V gene (reference sequence). V lost 6 bases to trimming and J lost 3 bases; unmatched junction nucleotides: 4. The sample holds a few counts of this clone. The sample was peripheral blood. The sequence was obtained from a woman between 35 and 50 years old who had recovered from COVID-19. This chain joins TRBV27 and TRBJ2-7, with TRBD1 identical over 8 bases. The CDR3 is CASRGQDNYEQYF. The CDR3 DNA reads TGTGCCAGCAGGGGACAGGACAACTACGAGCAGTACTTC.